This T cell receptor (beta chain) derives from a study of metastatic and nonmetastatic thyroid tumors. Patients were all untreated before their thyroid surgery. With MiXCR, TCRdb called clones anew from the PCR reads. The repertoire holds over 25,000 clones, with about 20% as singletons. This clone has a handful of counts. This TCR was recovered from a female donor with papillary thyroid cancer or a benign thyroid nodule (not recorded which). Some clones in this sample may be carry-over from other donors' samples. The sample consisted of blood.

CDR3 amino acids: CASSLKARTWVVNEQFF. The CDR3 region has the DNA TGTGCCAGCAGCTTAAAGGCTCGCACGTGGGTCGTCAATGAGCAGTTCTTC. The chain uses TRBV11-1 and TRBJ2-1, with D uncertain. There are 17 residues in the CDR3. Germline V gene sequence: CDR1 SGHAT, CDR2 FQDESV (reference sequence). V was clipped by 2 bases and J by 6 bases, with 20 bases between them.